This T cell receptor (beta chain) emerged from a study of blood T cell repertoires in COVID-19. Study-level background: COVID-19 samples from acute and convalescent phases originated in the United States, Italy and Spain. Sources were T cells, B-cell-depleted T cells, or PBMCs; the material itself was cDNA or gDNA.

The CDR3 totals 15 residues. Trimming took 5 bases from V and 0 from J; bases not matched to a gene: 6. In germline, CDR1 is KGHDR, CDR2 SFDVKD. As handled by the study authors: The assay estimated nucleated cells by amplifying reference gene primers. Profiling relied on immunoSEQ multiplex PCR, and the TCRdb table lists in-frame clones only, not all of them. Clonal size and the V and J genes are those of that table, whereas D and trimming came from the DNA. The sample has under 130,000 clones, roughly 85% seen once. The clonotype was recovered from a man aged 45-60 years with acute or convalescent COVID-19. The V gene is TRBV24-1, the J gene TRBJ2-7, with 7 bases matching TRBD2. Sequencing was carried out using peripheral blood. As DNA, the CDR3 is TGTGCCACCAGTGTCCCGGGGACTACCTCCTACGAGCAGTACTTC. It specifies CATSVPGTTSYEQYF.